This passage covers 22 T cell receptor beta chains from one sample sequenced in a study of human T cells and chemical hapten exposure. Time point in this sample: patch test 1, 2 weeks after DPC sensitization. The treatment is: therapeutic diphenylcyclopropenone sensitization with weekly scalp DPC. In TCRdb, the RACE reads were re-called with MiXCR into one record per CDR3 protein. The sample carries 150,000 to 200,000 distinct CDR3 sequences, approximately 15% recorded once. Source: whole blood, taken in connection with sensitization to the hapten diphenylcyclopropenone (DPC). These receptors were obtained from a woman in her 30s with alopecia areata. Some clones in this sample may be carry-over from other donors' samples.

This clonotype showed up just a few times. The chain employs TRBV5-1 and TRBJ2-6; either TRBD1 or TRBD2 may fit D (5 bases each). CDR3 size: 16 residues. Germline loops: CDR1 SGHRS, CDR2 YFSETQ. With 5 bases removed from V and 0 bases from J, the gap between germline ends came to 12 bases. As DNA, the CDR3 is TGCGCCAGCAGTCCAGGGAGTACCTCTGGGGCCAACGTCCTGACTTTC. It specifies CASSPGSTSGANVLTF.

Only a few counts were recorded for this clonotype. The V and J genes are TRBV18 and TRBJ1-1, with D possibly being TRBD1 (6 bases). CDR1 and CDR2 (germline): KGHSH, LQKENI. CDR3 length: 12 amino acids. Trimming left V 0 bases short and J 11 bases short, with 10 bases between. CDR3 amino acids: CASSPPGASAFF. The CDR3 DNA sequence: TGTGCCAGCTCACCACCGGGGGCCTCTGCTTTCTTT.

In its sample, this clonotype was seen a few times. The chain is built from TRBV6-1 and TRBJ2-2; a possible D gene is TRBD1 (5 bases). The CDR3 covers 14 residues. Looked up from germline, CDR1 is MNHNS and CDR2 is SASEGT. Trimming removed 0 bases at V and 3 bases at J, with 5 bases between. The CDR3 reads CASSEAGHTGELFF. The CDR3 DNA is TGTGCCAGCAGTGAAGCGGGGCACACCGGGGAGCTGTTTTTT.

The chain recombines TRBV7-3 with TRBJ2-7, with TRBD2 matching over 7 bases. Germline V lookup: CDR1 SGHTA, CDR2 FQGTGA. CDR3 size: 18 residues. With 4 bases clipped from V and 0 bases from J, the junction kept 15 bases outside the gene matches. CDR3 loop: CASSYPSREKLRSYEQYF. In DNA, the CDR3 is TGTGCCAGCAGCTACCCCTCGCGGGAGAAGCTTCGCTCCTACGAGCAGTACTTC.

This clonotype was counted at least ten times. The V gene is TRBV9, the J gene TRBJ2-7; 10 nucleotides line up with TRBD2. V trimming: 1 base; J trimming: 4 bases; junction bases outside the gene matches: 8. This CDR3 spans 16 amino acids. Per germline, CDR1 SGDLS and CDR2 YYNGEE. CDR3 nucleotides: TGTGCCAGCAGCGTAACTCCTAGCGGGAGAATTTACGAGCAGTACTTC. This encodes CASSVTPSGRIYEQYF.

The chain carries TRBV20-1 and TRBJ2-1, with D tentatively TRBD1 (5 bases). This CDR3 is built from 14 residues. V lost 2 bases and J 0 bases, leaving 8 bases between the germline ends. Germline-derived CDR1 and CDR2 are DFQATT and SNEGSKA (reference sequence). This chain's CDR3 is CSARRTSSYNEQFF. CDR3 DNA sequence: TGCAGTGCTAGAAGGACAAGCTCCTACAATGAGCAGTTCTTC.

Only a few counts were recorded for this clonotype. The chain recombines TRBV18 with TRBJ1-1; D unclear. The V and J ends lost 6 bases and 1 base respectively, with 9 bases between them. Germline V gene sequence: CDR1 KGHSH, CDR2 LQKENI. The CDR3 runs 13 residues. CDR3 sequence: CASSVVENTEAFF. The CDR3 coding sequence is TGTGCCAGCTCCGTAGTTGAGAACACTGAAGCTTTCTTT.

The CDR3 loop is CSVEEGNTGRTIYF. The CDR3 DNA is TGCAGCGTTGAAGAAGGAAACACTGGACGGACCATATATTTT. The genes are TRBV29-1 and TRBJ1-3; no firm D call. CDR1 and CDR2 from the germline V gene are SQVTM and ANQGSEA. The CDR3 spans 14 residues. Trimming removed 0 bases from V and 10 bases from J, with 16 bases in between.

CDR3 bases: TGTGCCAGCAGCGTATCAACAGGGGGTAGTTTTGGTGAAAAACTGTTTTTT. Translation: CASSVSTGGSFGEKLFF. The chain couples TRBV9 to TRBJ1-4; TRBD1 agrees at 8 bases. After removal of 1 base from V and 7 bases from J, the junction contained 12 bases not matched to a gene. The V gene's germline CDR1 is SGDLS and CDR2 YYNGEE. The CDR3 has 17 residues.

This clonotype has ten or more counts. V is TRBV9 and J is TRBJ1-1; unclear D gene. The CDR3 consists of 16 residues. Germline V CDR1 and CDR2: SGDLS, YYNGEE. The germline V and J ends were trimmed by 0 bases and 1 base, with 13 bases remaining between them. In nucleotides, the CDR3 is TGTGCCAGCAGCGTAGGTGTATCGACTTCGAACACTGAAGCTTTCTTT. This gives the protein CASSVGVSTSNTEAFF.

This clonotype came up a few times. This sequence joins TRBV6-2 or TRBV6-3 and TRBJ1-2; D gene uncertain. The CDR3 consists of 14 residues. Trimming took off 5 bases at V and 1 base at J, with 11 bases between the two ends. Germline V gene sequence: CDR1 MNHEY, CDR2 SVGEGT. In DNA, the CDR3 is TGTGCCAGCAGTCTCCTGGACTTTAACTATGGCTACACCTTC. This codes for CASSLLDFNYGYTF.

This clonotype was detected a few times. The gene calls are TRBV4-2 and TRBJ1-1, with D perhaps matching TRBD1 (6 bases). Trimming took 0 bases from V and 1 from J, leaving 9 bases between them. The germline CDR1 and CDR2 sequences are LGHNA and YNFKEQ. This CDR3 region has 15 residues. Here the CDR3 reads CASSQETGKNTEAFF. The CDR3 bases are TGTGCCAGCAGCCAAGAGACAGGCAAGAACACTGAAGCTTTCTTT.

This clonotype showed up many times. The chain joins TRBV6-2 or TRBV6-3 to TRBJ1-6; D gene uncertain. This CDR3 is built from 11 residues. Germline V CDR1 and CDR2: MNHEY, SVGEGT. V lost 5 bases and J 7 bases, leaving 3 bases between the germline ends. The CDR3 sequence: CASSENSPLHF. In nucleotides, the CDR3 is TGTGCCAGCAGTGAGAATTCACCCCTCCACTTT.

The J gene is TRBJ2-7, the V gene TRBV29-1; TRBD2 matches 8 bases. The CDR3 totals 11 residues. Germline V CDR1 and CDR2: SQVTM, ANQGSEA. Trimming took 7 bases from V and 5 from J; bases not matched to a gene: 4. Here the CDR3 reads CSASGRNEQYF. The CDR3 DNA reads TGCAGCGCCAGCGGGAGAAACGAGCAGTACTTC.

This chain joins TRBV28 and TRBJ2-7, with TRBD1 as a possible D gene (6 bases). The CDR3 spans 12 residues. Germline V gene sequence: CDR1 MDHEN, CDR2 SYDVKM. The V and J ends lost 4 bases and 4 bases respectively, with 8 bases between them. The CDR3 bases are TGTGCCAGCAGTTGGGACATTTACGAGCAGTACTTC. Translated: CASSWDIYEQYF.

The gene calls are TRBV20-1 and TRBJ2-5; D is uncertain. Germline loops: CDR1 DFQATT, CDR2 SNEGSKA (reference sequence). The CDR3 extends over 12 amino acids. The V and J ends lost 1 base and 4 bases respectively, with 7 bases between them. This chain's CDR3 is CSARVAGETQYF. Written as DNA, the CDR3 is TGCAGTGCTAGAGTTGCCGGAGAGACCCAGTACTTC.

This clonotype was seen repeatedly, ten times or more. V usage is TRBV7-8 and J usage is TRBJ2-1; the match to TRBD2 covers 10 bases. The germline gives CDR1 SGHVS, CDR2 FQNEAQ. The CDR3 is made up of 11 amino acids. J lost 12 bases, V lost 4 bases, and 0 bases had no gene match. CDR3 protein: CASSSSGRQFF. CDR3 coding DNA: TGTGCCAGCAGCTCTAGCGGGAGGCAGTTCTTC.

This clonotype was detected many times. The chain uses TRBV11-2 and TRBJ2-3, with 10 bases lining up with TRBD2. Germline loops: CDR1 SGHAT, CDR2 FQNNGV. With 3 bases clipped from V and 4 bases from J, the junction kept 7 bases outside the gene matches. This CDR3 region has 16 residues. CDR3 loop: CASSLRSGRDADTQYF. Here the CDR3 DNA reads TGTGCCAGCAGCTTGAGGAGCGGGAGGGATGCAGATACGCAGTATTTT. The full variable domain, rest sourced from reference TRBV11-2 and TRBJ2-3, is EAGVAQSPRYKIIEKRQSVAFWCNPISGHATLYWYQQILGQGPKLLIQFQNNGVVDDSQLPKDRFSAERLKGVDSTLKIQPAKLEDSAVYLCASSLRSGRDADTQYFGPGTRLTVL.

CDR3 DNA: TGCAGTGCTAGAGATGGGGGGACTGAAGAGACCCAGTACTTC. It yields the protein CSARDGGTEETQYF. The chain joins TRBV20-1 to TRBJ2-5; D is possibly TRBD2 (6 bases). The CDR3 runs to 14 residues. CDR1 DFQATT and CDR2 SNEGSKA come from the germline V gene (reference sequence). V lost 0 bases, J lost 3 bases, and 11 bases lay in between.

The table lists this clonotype with a few counts. The chain joins TRBV6-6 to TRBJ2-1, with a weak D call TRBD2 (7 bases). Germline values: CDR1 MNHNY, CDR2 SVGAGI (reference sequence). V lost 5 bases to trimming and J lost 5 bases, with 16 bases between them. The CDR3 loop spans 15 amino acids. The CDR3 loop is CASSTGGRTNNEQFF. The CDR3 coding sequence is TGTGCCAGCAGTACGGGGGGCCGAACCAACAATGAGCAGTTCTTC.

This clonotype was counted between two and nine times. J is TRBJ1-5 and V is TRBV6-2 or TRBV6-3, with D possibly being TRBD1 (6 bases). Germline V lookup: CDR1 MNHEY, CDR2 SVGEGT. Trimming took off 4 bases at V and 7 bases at J, with 23 bases between the two ends. This CDR3 comprises 17 residues. The DNA of the CDR3 is TGTGCCAGCAGTTCCTCATTCAACAGGGTACGTATGCAGCCCCAGCATTTT. Protein: CASSSSFNRVRMQPQHF.

This clonotype was detected ten times or more. The chain combines TRBV4-3 with TRBJ2-2; D is undetermined. The V gene's germline CDR1 is LGHNA and CDR2 YSLEER. The V end was cut by 0 bases, the J end by 8 bases, with 16 bases between. This CDR3 is built from 16 residues. The CDR3 DNA reads TGCGCCAGCAGCCAAGAAGATCGCCTACCTGGGGGGGAGCTGTTTTTT. It is translated as CASSQEDRLPGGELFF.